This T cell receptor beta chain stems from a study of blood T cell repertoires in COVID-19. Some clones are missing from TCRdb's copy, which holds only in-frame ones; the method was immunoSEQ multiplex PCR. The sample shows nearly 200,000 clones, approximately 86% of them seen only once. The CDR3 is made up of 18 amino acids. CDR1 and CDR2 from the germline V gene are LNHDA and SQIVND (reference sequence). Trimming shortened V by 3 bases and J by 7 bases, and 22 bases separated the two germline ends. This clone was counted a single time. The chain combines TRBV19 with TRBJ1-6; TRBD1 might be the D (6 bases). The specimen was peripheral blood. The receptor comes from a man between 60 and 70 years old with COVID-19, enrolled during active disease. The CDR3 sequence is CASSIDLVPGQTNSPLHF. Written as DNA, the CDR3 is TGTGCCAGTAGTATTGATCTAGTACCAGGACAGACAAATTCACCCCTCCACTTT.